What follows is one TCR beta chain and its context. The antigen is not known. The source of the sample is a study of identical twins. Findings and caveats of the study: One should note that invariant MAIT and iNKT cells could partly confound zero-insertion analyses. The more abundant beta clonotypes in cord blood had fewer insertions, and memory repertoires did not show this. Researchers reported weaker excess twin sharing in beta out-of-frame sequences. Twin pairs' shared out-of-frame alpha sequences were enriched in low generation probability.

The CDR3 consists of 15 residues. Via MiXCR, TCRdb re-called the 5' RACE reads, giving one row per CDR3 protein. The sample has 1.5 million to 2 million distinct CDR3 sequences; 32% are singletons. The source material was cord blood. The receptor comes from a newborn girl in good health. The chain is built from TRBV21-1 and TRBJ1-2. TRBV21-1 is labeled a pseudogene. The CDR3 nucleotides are TGTGCCAGCAGCATAGGCCCGGGGAGGGAAAATGGCTACACCTTC. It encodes CASSIGPGRENGYTF.